This T cell receptor beta chain was retrieved from a study of blood T cells in healthy people across ages. A second PCR of about 7 to 11 cycles used a sample-barcoded 5' primer and a J-beta primer mix. The template-switch adaptor was a 5' adaptor with 12 random nucleotides. It tagged each cDNA molecule. TCRdb used MiXCR to reprocess the 5' RACE reads, holding one entry per CDR3 protein. The sample gives 1.4 million to 1.5 million distinct CDR3 sequences, approximately 40% of which show up once; 7% to 9% is in the top ten. Looked up from germline, CDR1 is MDHEN and CDR2 is SYDVKM. The CDR3 loop spans 13 amino acids.

The clonotype was recovered from a woman under 30 in good health. The sample taken for sequencing was blood. This sequence joins TRBV28 and TRBJ2-4, with 9 bases fitting TRBD1. The J call may be mistaken, given a closer DNA end match to TRBJ2-7. The CDR3 reads CASSLWDRGEQYF. CDR3 nucleotides: TGTGCCAGCAGTTTATGGGACAGGGGCGAGCAGTACTTC.